This T cell receptor beta chain was sequenced during a study of radiotherapy plus CTLA-4 blockade in lung cancer. Study summary: Patients showed objective responses in roughly 19% of cases and disease control in roughly 31%. Findings and limits, study-wide: Tumor-origin TCR clones grew in blood after radiotherapy plus ipilimumab. Early shifts in blood T cell clones, with interferon-beta, reportedly predicted response best.

CTLA-4 blockade with ipilimumab, together with focal radiation, was given to patients with chemo-refractory metastatic non-small-cell lung cancer. J gave up 2 bases and V 0 bases, and 0 bases lay outside the gene matches. The germline V gene encodes CDR1 KGHSH and CDR2 LQKENI. The CDR3 consists of 14 residues. Profiling relied on immunoSEQ multiplex PCR, and the TCRdb table lists in-frame clones only, not all of them. The data hold about 98,000 clones, with about 81% observed a single time. Of note for this clone: Antigen specificity is unknown.

This rearrangement joins TRBV18 to TRBJ1-2; 7 bases line up with TRBD1. This receptor was taken from a human donor with non-small cell lung cancer who had a partial response to radiotherapy plus ipilimumab. Sequencing used peripheral blood, obtained from a patient treated with radiotherapy plus ipilimumab. Written as DNA, the CDR3 is TGTGCCAGCTCACCACCGGGACAGAACTATGGCTACACCTTC. Amino acids: CASSPPGQNYGYTF.